This T cell receptor (beta chain) is from a study of blood T cells in healthy people across ages. This clonotype was counted a few times. Trimming pared 7 bases from V and 2 bases from J, leaving 15 bases between. This CDR3 has 13 residues. Germline-derived CDR1 and CDR2 are SQVTM and ANQGSEA. The authors ran a second PCR of about 6 to 12 cycles using a sample-barcoded 5' primer and a J-beta primer mix. TCRdb re-called the 5' RACE reads with MiXCR, one entry per CDR3 protein. Of 600,000 to 650,000 distinct CDR3 sequences listed, 58% are singletons. The receptor was isolated from a man in his sixties in good health. The V gene is TRBV29-1, the J gene TRBJ2-7; D may match TRBD1 or TRBD2 (6 bases each). Source material: blood. CDR3 in amino acids: CSATTGRPYEQYF. CDR3 DNA: TGCAGCGCCACAACAGGGAGGCCCTACGAGCAGTACTTC.